This T cell receptor beta chain stems from a study of blood T cell repertoires in COVID-19. Whole-study context: The United States, Italy and Spain supplied acute and convalescent COVID-19 samples. Sample material is recorded as cDNA or gDNA derived from T cells, B-cell-depleted T cells, or PBMCs.

The length of the CDR3 is 18 residues. V shed 1 base and J shed 6 bases, with 21 bases lying between them. Germline V gives CDR1 KGHSH, CDR2 LQKENI. In the authors' methods: It was from reference gene primer amplification that nucleated cell counts were estimated. Here immunoSEQ multiplex PCR was the method, and the copy in TCRdb shows in-frame clones only, minus some. The V and J calls and clone size are taken from that table; D and trimming were inferred from the DNA. The sample lists under 250,000 clones, 60% to 85% occurring once. Sequencing used peripheral blood. This chain links TRBV18 with TRBJ2-2; no firm D call. This receptor was identified in a woman aged 70 to 79 with acute or convalescent COVID-19. Written as DNA, the CDR3 is TGTGCCAGCTCACCACTGGTGATGAGCCTAGTCGGTCCCGGGGAGCTGTTTTTT. Translated, it gives CASSPLVMSLVGPGELFF.